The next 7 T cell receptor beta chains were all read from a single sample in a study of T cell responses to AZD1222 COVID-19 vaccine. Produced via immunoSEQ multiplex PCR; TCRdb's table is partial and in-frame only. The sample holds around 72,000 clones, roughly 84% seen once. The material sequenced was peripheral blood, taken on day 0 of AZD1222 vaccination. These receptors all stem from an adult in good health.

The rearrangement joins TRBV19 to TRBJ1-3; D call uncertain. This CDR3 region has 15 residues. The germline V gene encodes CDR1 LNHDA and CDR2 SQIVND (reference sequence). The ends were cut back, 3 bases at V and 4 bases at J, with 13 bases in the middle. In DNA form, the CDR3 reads TGTGCCAGTAGTATTTCCGAGCTGGACGGAAACACCATATATTTT. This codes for CASSISELDGNTIYF.

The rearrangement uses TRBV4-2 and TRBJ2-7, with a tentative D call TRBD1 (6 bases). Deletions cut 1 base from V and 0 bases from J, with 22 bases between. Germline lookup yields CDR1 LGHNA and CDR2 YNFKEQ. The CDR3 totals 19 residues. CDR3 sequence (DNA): TGTGCCAGCAGCCAAGGCCCAGGGGACGGGGCGTTAGGCTCCTACGAGCAGTACTTC. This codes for CASSQGPGDGALGSYEQYF.

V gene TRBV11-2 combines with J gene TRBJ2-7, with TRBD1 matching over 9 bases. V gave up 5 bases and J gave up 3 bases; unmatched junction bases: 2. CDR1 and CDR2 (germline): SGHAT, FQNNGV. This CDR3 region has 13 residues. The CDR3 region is CASSRDRVYEQYF. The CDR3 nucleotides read TGTGCCAGCAGCCGGGACAGGGTCTACGAGCAGTACTTC. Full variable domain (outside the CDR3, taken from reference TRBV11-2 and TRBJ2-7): EAGVAQSPRYKIIEKRQSVAFWCNPISGHATLYWYQQILGQGPKLLIQFQNNGVVDDSQLPKDRFSAERLKGVDSTLKIQPAKLEDSAVYLCASSRDRVYEQYFGPGTRLTVT.

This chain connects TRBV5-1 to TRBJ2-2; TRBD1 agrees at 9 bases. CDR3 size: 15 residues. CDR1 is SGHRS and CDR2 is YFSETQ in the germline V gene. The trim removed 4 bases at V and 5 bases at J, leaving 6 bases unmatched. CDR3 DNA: TGCGCCAGCAGCCCCAGGACAGGGGAAACCGGGGAGCTGTTTTTT. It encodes CASSPRTGETGELFF.

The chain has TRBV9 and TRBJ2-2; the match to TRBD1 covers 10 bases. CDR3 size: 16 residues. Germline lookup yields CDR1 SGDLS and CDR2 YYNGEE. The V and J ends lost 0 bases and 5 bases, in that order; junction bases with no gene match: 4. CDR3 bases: TGTGCCAGCAGCGTAGGGGACAGGGGAAGGACCGGGGAGCTGTTTTTT. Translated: CASSVGDRGRTGELFF. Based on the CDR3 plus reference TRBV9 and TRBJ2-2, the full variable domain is DSGVTQTPKHLITATGQRVTLRCSPRSGDLSVYWYQQSLDQGLQFLIQYYNGEERAKGNILERFSAQQFPDLHSELNLSSLELGDSALYFCASSVGDRGRTGELFFGEGSRLTVL.

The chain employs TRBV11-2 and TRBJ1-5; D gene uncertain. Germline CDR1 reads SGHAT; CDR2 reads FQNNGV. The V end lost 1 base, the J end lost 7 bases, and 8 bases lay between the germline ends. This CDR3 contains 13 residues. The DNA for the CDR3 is TGTGCCAGCAGCTTAGGGGTAGGACAGCCCCAGCATTTT. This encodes CASSLGVGQPQHF.

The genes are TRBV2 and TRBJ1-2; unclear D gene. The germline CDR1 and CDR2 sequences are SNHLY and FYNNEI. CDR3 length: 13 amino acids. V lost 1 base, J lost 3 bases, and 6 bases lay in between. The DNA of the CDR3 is TGTGCCAGCAGTGAAGGAGGTGACTATGGCTACACCTTC. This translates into CASSEGGDYGYTF. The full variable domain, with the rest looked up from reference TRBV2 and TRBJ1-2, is EPEVTQTPSHQVTQMGQEVILRCVPISNHLYFYWYRQILGQKVEFLVSFYNNEISEKSEIFDDQFSVERPDGSNFTLKIRSTKLEDSAMYFCASSEGGDYGYTFGSGTRLTVV.